Sequencing of this T cell receptor (beta chain) was carried out in a study of shared T cell receptors in the human thymus. The table came from immunoSEQ multiplex PCR; TCRdb's copy has only in-frame clones and leaves some out. The sample holds approximately 730,000 clones, approximately 85% seen once. This sample also appeared in a second study, on human thymus T cells. As that report states: Corrective heart surgery yielded resections, and these provided the thymus tissue.

The receptor was derived from a girl under three years old with a congenital heart defect. Sequenced input: thymocytes.

CDR3 residues: CASSPRQGVSGRETQYF. CDR3 DNA: TGTGCCAGCAGCCCCCGACAGGGAGTAAGTGGGAGGGAGACCCAGTACTTC. V gene TRBV7-9 combines with J gene TRBJ2-5, with TRBD1 as a possible D gene (7 bases). Trimming pared 5 bases from V and 5 bases from J, leaving 24 bases between. CDR1 is SEHNR and CDR2 is FQNEAQ in the germline V gene (reference sequence). This CDR3 is built from 17 residues.